This T cell receptor beta chain was profiled in a study of somatic mutations in cytotoxic T cells in rheumatoid arthritis. The protocol was immunoSEQ multiplex PCR, while the TCRdb copy is restricted to in-frame clones and leaves out a portion. The sample holds roughly 4,500 clones, over 60% seen once. This clone was counted only a few times. CDR1 is SGHDT, CDR2 YYEEEE, per germline. This CDR3 has 15 amino acids. V was pared by 0 bases and J by 1 base, with 9 bases between. Sequencing used CD8+ T cells sorted from blood. The clonotype was recovered from an adult with rheumatoid arthritis. The chain recombines TRBV5-6 with TRBJ2-3; no clear D. The CDR3 loop is CASSLVDTGTDTQYF. CDR3 DNA: TGTGCCAGCAGCTTGGTAGACACTGGCACAGATACGCAGTATTTT.